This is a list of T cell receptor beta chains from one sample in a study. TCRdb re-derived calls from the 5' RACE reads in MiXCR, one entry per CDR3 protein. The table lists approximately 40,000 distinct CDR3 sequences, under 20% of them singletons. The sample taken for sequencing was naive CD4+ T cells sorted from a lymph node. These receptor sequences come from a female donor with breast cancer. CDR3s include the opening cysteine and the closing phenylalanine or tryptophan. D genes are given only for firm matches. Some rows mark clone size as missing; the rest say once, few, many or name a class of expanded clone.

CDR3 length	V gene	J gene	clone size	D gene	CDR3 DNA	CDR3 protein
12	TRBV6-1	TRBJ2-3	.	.	TGTGCCAGCAGTCCAGGAGGGGATACGCAGTATTTT	CASSPGGDTQYF
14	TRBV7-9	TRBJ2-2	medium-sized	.	TGTGCCAGCAGCTTAGCAGGGAACACCGGGGAGCTGTTTTTT	CASSLAGNTGELFF
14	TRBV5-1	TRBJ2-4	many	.	TGCGCCAGCACCCCGACAGGAGCCAAAAACATTCAGTACTTC	CASTPTGAKNIQYF
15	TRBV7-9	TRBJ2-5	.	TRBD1	TGTGCCAGCAGCCCAGAGGTCAGGGGGCAAGAGACCCAGTACTTC	CASSPEVRGQETQYF
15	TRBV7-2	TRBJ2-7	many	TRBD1	TGTGCCAGCAGCCAAATGGGACAGACTTCCTACGAGCAGTACTTC	CASSQMGQTSYEQYF
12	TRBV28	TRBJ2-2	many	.	TGTGCCAGCAGTTCCTTCACCGGGGAGCTGTTTTTT	CASSSFTGELFF
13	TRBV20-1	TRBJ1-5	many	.	TGCAGTGCCGGAGGAGGCAGCAATCAGCCCCAGCATTTT	CSAGGGSNQPQHF
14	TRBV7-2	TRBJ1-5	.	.	TGTGCCAGCAGCTTAAGCCCCAGTGATCCGCCCCAGCATTTT	CASSLSPSDPPQHF
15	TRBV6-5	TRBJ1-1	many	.	TGTGCCAGCAGTTACTCGTGGCGGGTGAACACTGAAGCTTTCTTT	CASSYSWRVNTEAFF
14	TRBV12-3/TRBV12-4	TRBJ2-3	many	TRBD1	TGTGCCAGCAGCCTGACAGGGGGCGCAGATACGCAGTATTTT	CASSLTGGADTQYF
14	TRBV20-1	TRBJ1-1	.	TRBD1	TGCAGTGCTAGAGGACAGGGGGCAGGAACTGGAGCTTTCTTT	CSARGQGAGTGAFF
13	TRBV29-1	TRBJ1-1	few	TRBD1	TGCAGCGTGCAAGAACAGGGGACAGGCGAAGCTTTCTTT	CSVQEQGTGEAFF
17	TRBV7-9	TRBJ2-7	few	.	TGTGCCAGCAGCTTAACAAACATAGGGTACTCGAACTACGAGCAGTACTTC	CASSLTNIGYSNYEQYF
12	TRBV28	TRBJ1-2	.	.	TGTGCCAGCAGTAAGTCGAGTTATGGCTACACCTTC	CASSKSSYGYTF
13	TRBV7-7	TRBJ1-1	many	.	TGTGCTAGCAGCATGGACACGAACACTGAAGCTTTCTTT	CASSMDTNTEAFF
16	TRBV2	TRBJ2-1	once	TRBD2	TGTGCCAGCAGTGGGACTAGCGGGAGGGCCTACAATGAGCAGTTCTTC	CASSGTSGRAYNEQFF
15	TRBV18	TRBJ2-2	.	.	TGTGCCAGCTCACCACGACCCCCTGGTACCGGGGAGCTGTTTTTT	CASSPRPPGTGELFF
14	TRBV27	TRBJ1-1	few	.	TGTGCCAGCAGCTCTAGGGAGAGGAGGACTGAAGCTTTCTTT	CASSSRERRTEAFF
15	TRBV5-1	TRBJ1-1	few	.	TGCGCCAGCGCTCCGGCGGGGGGGCCGGACACTGAAGCTTTCTTT	CASAPAGGPDTEAFF
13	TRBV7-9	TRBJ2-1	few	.	TGTGCCAGCAGCAAAACAGGGTCCAATGAGCAGTTCTTC	CASSKTGSNEQFF
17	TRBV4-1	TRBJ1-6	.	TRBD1	TGCGCCAGCAGCCAAGCTGCGACAGGGTCCTATAATTCACCCCTCCACTTT	CASSQAATGSYNSPLHF
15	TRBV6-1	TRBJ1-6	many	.	TGTGCCAGCAGTGACAGGAACTCCTATAATTCACCCCTCCACTTT	CASSDRNSYNSPLHF
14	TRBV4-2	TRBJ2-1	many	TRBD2	TGTGCCAGCAGCCCTAGCGGGAGGGTGAATGAGCAGTTCTTC	CASSPSGRVNEQFF
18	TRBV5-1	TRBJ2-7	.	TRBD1	TGCGCCACCCGGGGAGGAGGACGGACAGGGGGCGCCAACTACGAGCAGTACTTC	CATRGGGRTGGANYEQYF
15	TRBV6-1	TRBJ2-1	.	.	TGTGCCAGCATCAAAGACGGCGATAGGGGCAATGAGCAGTTCTTC	CASIKDGDRGNEQFF